This T cell receptor beta chain was observed in a study of cytomegalovirus exposure and HLA in healthy donors. This clone was seen more than once but under ten times. The PCR had 60 Vbeta and 13 Jbeta primers. Measured with immunoSEQ multiplex PCR; TCRdb has only the in-frame clones, and not every one. The sample carries approximately 200,000 clones, roughly four fifths recorded once. V lost 8 bases and J lost 7; bases outside the gene matches: 5. The CDR3 contains 12 residues. Germline values: CDR1 PRHDT, CDR2 FYEKMQ (reference sequence). This sequence originates from a woman younger than 35 in good health and CMV-seropositive. This chain connects TRBV13 to TRBJ2-1; 7 bases agree with TRBD2. Sample: PBMCs. CDR3 in DNA: TGTGCCAGCTCGGGGGGAAGAAATGAGCAGTTCTTC. It codes for CASSGGRNEQFF.